This T cell receptor beta chain was identified in a study of cytomegalovirus exposure and HLA in healthy donors. As for the study in general: There were about 85 million unique TCRs (from HLA-typed donors) in an early data release. The study's findings and limits: V- and J-gene trimming in TCR beta was tied to a missense DCLRE1C variant by an analysis performed later.

The primer mix had 60 Vbeta and 13 Jbeta primers. The repertoire was sequenced with immunoSEQ multiplex PCR; TCRdb's copy has only in-frame clones and lacks some. The repertoire holds around 190,000 clones, with 65% to 80% as singletons. V lost 2 bases to trimming and J lost 8 bases, with 17 bases between them. This CDR3 is 14 amino acids long. CDR1 is SGHDT, CDR2 YYEEEE, per germline. Worth noting for this clone: Its antigen is still unknown.

Sequenced: PBMCs. The chain combines TRBV5-6 with TRBJ2-7; tentative D call: TRBD2 (6 bases). This receptor was taken from a man aged 25 to 40 in good health and CMV-seropositive. The CDR3 loop reads CASSFDTGVGKQYF. The DNA for the CDR3 is TGTGCCAGCAGCTTTGACACGGGGGTGGGGAAGCAGTACTTC.